This record concerns one T cell receptor (beta chain) sequence. The data were obtained in a study of blood T cell repertoires in COVID-19. Study context: Donors in the United States, Italy and Spain gave samples during acute or convalescent COVID-19. PBMCs, B-cell-depleted T cells, or T cells were the source of the cDNA or gDNA that made up the material.

Original analysis: For nucleated cells, counts were estimated from reference gene primer amplification. Using immunoSEQ multiplex PCR, the repertoire was profiled, and TCRdb retains in-frame clones only, with some absent. V and J calls and clone size are as listed in that table; D and trimming were resolved from the DNA. This sample has more than 250,000 clones, with around 88% found just once. The CDR3 has 15 residues. The V segment lost 5 bases and the J segment 2 bases; nucleotides outside the gene matches: 5. CDR1 and CDR2 (germline): LNHDA, SQIVND (reference sequence). Sequenced: peripheral blood. The sequence came from a woman aged 50 to 60 with acute or convalescent COVID-19. This chain uses TRBV19 with TRBJ1-2; 10 nucleotides line up with TRBD1. CDR3 in DNA: TGTGCCAGTAGTTCGGACAGGGGGGAAAACTATGGCTACACCTTC. It yields the protein CASSSDRGENYGYTF.